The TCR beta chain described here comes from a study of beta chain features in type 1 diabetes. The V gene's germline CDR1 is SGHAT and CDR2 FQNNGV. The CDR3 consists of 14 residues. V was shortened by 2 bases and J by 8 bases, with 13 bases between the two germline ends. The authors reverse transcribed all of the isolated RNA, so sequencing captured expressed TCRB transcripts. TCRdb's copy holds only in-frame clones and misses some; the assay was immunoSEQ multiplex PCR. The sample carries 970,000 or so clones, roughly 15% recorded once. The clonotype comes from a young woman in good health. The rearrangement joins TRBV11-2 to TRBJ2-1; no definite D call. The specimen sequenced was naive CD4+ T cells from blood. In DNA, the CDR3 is TGTGCCAGCAGCTTAAGTGGGCAAATCTATGAGCAGTTCTTC. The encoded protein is CASSLSGQIYEQFF.